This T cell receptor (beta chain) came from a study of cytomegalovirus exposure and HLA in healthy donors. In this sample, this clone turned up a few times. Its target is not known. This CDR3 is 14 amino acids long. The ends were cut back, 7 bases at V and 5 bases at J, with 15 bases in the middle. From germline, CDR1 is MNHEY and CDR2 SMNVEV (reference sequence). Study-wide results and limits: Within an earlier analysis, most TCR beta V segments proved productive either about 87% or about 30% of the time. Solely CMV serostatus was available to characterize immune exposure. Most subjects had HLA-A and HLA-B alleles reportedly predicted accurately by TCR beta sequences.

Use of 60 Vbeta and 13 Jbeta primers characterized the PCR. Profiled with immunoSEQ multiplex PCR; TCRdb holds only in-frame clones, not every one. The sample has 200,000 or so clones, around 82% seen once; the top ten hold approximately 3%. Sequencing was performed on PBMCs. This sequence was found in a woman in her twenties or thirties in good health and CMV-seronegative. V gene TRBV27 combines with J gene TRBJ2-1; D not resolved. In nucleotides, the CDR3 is TGTGCCAGCATCGCGGTGGGTGAGAACAATGAGCAGTTCTTC. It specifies CASIAVGENNEQFF.